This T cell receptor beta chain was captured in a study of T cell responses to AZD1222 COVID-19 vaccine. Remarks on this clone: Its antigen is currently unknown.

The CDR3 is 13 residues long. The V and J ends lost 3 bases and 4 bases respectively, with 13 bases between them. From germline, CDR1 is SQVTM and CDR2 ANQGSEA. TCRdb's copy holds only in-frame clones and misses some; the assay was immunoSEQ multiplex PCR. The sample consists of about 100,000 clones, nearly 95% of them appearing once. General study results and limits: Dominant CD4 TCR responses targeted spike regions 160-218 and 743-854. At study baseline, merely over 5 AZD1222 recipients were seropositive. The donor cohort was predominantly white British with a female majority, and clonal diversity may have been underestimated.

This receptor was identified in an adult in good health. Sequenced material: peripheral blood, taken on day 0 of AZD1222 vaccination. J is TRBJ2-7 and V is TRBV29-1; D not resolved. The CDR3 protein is CSVEVGVKYEQYF. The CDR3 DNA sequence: TGCAGCGTTGAGGTTGGAGTTAAGTACGAGCAGTACTTC.